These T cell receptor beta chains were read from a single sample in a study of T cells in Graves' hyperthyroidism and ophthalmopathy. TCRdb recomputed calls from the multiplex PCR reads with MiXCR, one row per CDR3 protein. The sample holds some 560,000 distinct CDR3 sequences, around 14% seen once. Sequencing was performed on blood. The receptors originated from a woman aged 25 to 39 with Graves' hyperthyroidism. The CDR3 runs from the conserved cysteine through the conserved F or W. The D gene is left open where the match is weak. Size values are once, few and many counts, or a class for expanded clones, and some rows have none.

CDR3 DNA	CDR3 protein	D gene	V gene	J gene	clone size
TGTGCCAGCAGTGAAAATCCGGGAGGGGCGACCAGGTGGTTCGAGCAGTACTTC	CASSENPGGATRWFEQYF	TRBD2	TRBV6-1	TRBJ2-7	few
TGCAGTGCTAGAGAATTAGGCAATGAGCAGTTCTTC	CSARELGNEQFF	.	TRBV20-1	TRBJ2-1	many
TGTGCCAGCAGCCCTCACGTAGGCGGAAGCTCCTACGAGCAGTACTTC	CASSPHVGGSSYEQYF	.	TRBV7-9	TRBJ2-7	many
TGTGCCAGCAGCTTAGGTTCTGGGGTCTCCTACGAGCAGTACTTC	CASSLGSGVSYEQYF	.	TRBV7-2	TRBJ2-7	many
TGTGCCAGCAGCTCAGTGCAGGGGGCTGTACAAGAGGCCCAGTACTTC	CASSSVQGAVQEAQYF	TRBD1	TRBV11-2	TRBJ2-5	.
TGTGCCAGCAGCTTAGCGTGGGACGAGCAGTACTTC	CASSLAWDEQYF	.	TRBV7-9	TRBJ2-7	many
TGTGCCAGCAGCTTGGGGCTAGTGGTGAACTCGAACACCGGGGAGCTGTTTTTT	CASSLGLVVNSNTGELFF	.	TRBV5-4	TRBJ2-2	.
TGTGCCAGCAGTGTAGCGGGAGGGGCAGATACGCAGTATTTT	CASSVAGGADTQYF	TRBD2	TRBV6-1	TRBJ2-3	many
TGTGCCAGCAGTCGACTAGCGGGAGATCCCTGGGGGGGCGGGGAGCTGTTTTTT	CASSRLAGDPWGGGELFF	TRBD2	TRBV28	TRBJ2-2	many
TGTGCCAGCAGCCCTCGAGGGGGCGCGAGGGCTAATGAAAAACTGTTTTTT	CASSPRGGARANEKLFF	TRBD1	TRBV12-3/TRBV12-4	TRBJ1-4	few
TGCGCCAGCAGCCTGCCGTTGGGGACTAGCGGGAGGAACAATGAGCAGTTCTTC	CASSLPLGTSGRNNEQFF	TRBD2	TRBV5-1	TRBJ2-1	few
TGTGCCAGCAGTTACCGCAGGGGCGCAGATACGCAGTATTTT	CASSYRRGADTQYF	.	TRBV6-2/TRBV6-3	TRBJ2-3	few
TGTGCCAGCAGCCCCCAGGTAGGCCGCCGGGCTTTCTTT	CASSPQVGRRAFF	.	TRBV9	TRBJ1-1	many
TGCAGTGCCATCGCAGCGGGGCTTTCCCTAGCCAAAAACATTCAGTACTTC	CSAIAAGLSLAKNIQYF	TRBD2	TRBV20-1	TRBJ2-4	few
TGTGCCAGCAGCTTGGCGGGACACAGCACAGATACGCAGTATTTT	CASSLAGHSTDTQYF	.	TRBV7-9	TRBJ2-3	many
TGTGCCAGCAGCCTCAATACCAGTGAGCAGTTCTTC	CASSLNTSEQFF	.	TRBV7-2	TRBJ2-1	once
TGTGCCATCAGTGGCCGAACAGGGAGTTCCACCTACGAGCAGTACTTC	CAISGRTGSSTYEQYF	.	TRBV10-3	TRBJ2-7	few
TGTGCCAGCAAGGACAGGGAGGCTAGCGGACCCTACAATGAGCAGTTCTTC	CASKDREASGPYNEQFF	.	TRBV5-5	TRBJ2-1	.
TGTGCCAGCAGTCCAGGGACAGGGGAGGAGCAGTACTTC	CASSPGTGEEQYF	TRBD1	TRBV27	TRBJ2-7	many
TGTGCCTGGAGTGTAAATCAGATAGAGACCCAGTACTTC	CAWSVNQIETQYF	.	TRBV30	TRBJ2-5	.
TGCAGTGTCCAGGTGGGGGCGGCGACAGGGAGCAATCAGCCCCAGCATTTT	CSVQVGAATGSNQPQHF	TRBD1	TRBV20-1	TRBJ1-5	.
TGTGCCAGCAGCATGGGACTAGCGCGATTGAGGGGGGCAGATACGCAGTATTTT	CASSMGLARLRGADTQYF	TRBD2	TRBV7-2	TRBJ2-3	many